Described below is a single T cell receptor beta chain sequence and its context. Its recognized antigen is unknown. No base-level quality is on record; no much larger clone is a single base apart. The immunoSEQ Assay, a bias-controlled multiplex PCR, was used to amplify TCRbeta CDR3 regions from genomic DNA. The paper's data handling went like this. The number of nucleated cells in each sample was estimated from the amplification of reference gene primers within the assay. To quantify the absolute abundance of each unique TCRbeta CDR3 rearrangement, sequence reads were collapsed and filtered. For each sample, productive Simpson clonality was calculated as the square root of Simpson's diversity index across productive rearrangements. Not all clones reach the TCRdb copy of this immuneACCESS table, which keeps in-frame sequences only. Checked studies attribute under half of the gap to unresolved V genes and leave the rest unexplained. That table furnishes V, J and clone size, whereas the DNA furnished D and trimming. In all, the sample holds roughly 320,000 clones, and approximately 86% of those were seen once. Jointly, the top ten make up roughly 1.3% of the sample.

This sample stems from a study of blood T cell repertoires in COVID-19 (TCRdb year 2020). For the wider study: Samples from collaborators originated in the United States, Italy and Spain and spanned both the acute and convalescent phases of COVID-19. HLA class I and class II types, where available, came from metadata supplied by the sample provider rather than from assay-based typing. Sample metadata almost always included a de-identified subject ID, COVID-19 status, age in years and sex. The prospective study material was composed of cDNA or gDNA derived from T cells, B-cell-depleted T cells, or PBMCs. The samples were drawn from two sources: the first 160 participants of the ongoing ImmuneRACE study, and fewer than 1,500 subjects contributed by 6 global collaborators. The dataset comprised deeply sampled blood TCRbeta repertoires from subjects exposed to, actively infected with, or recovered from COVID-19. The repertoires were released in a freely available public database meant as a resource for research on the immune response to SARS-CoV-2. The paper's findings and limits, for the study overall: The amount of clinical and demographic metadata varied by source and participant and was provided uncurated.

The collaborating institutions used their own protocols to collect whole blood in K2EDTA tubes. For TCRbeta analysis, collaborator samples were shipped as frozen whole blood, as isolated PBMCs, or as DNA extracted from either sample type. V loses 8 bases at its end and J loses 8 bases; junction bases beyond the gene matches: 16. The CDR3, cysteine through phenylalanine, is 16 amino acids long. The kept DNA is CDR3 alone, 48 bases in frame from the first base. Looking up the germline V gene yields CDR1 SNHLY and CDR2 FYNNEI. Recombination linked TRBV2 to TRBJ2-1, with 9 central nucleotides matching TRBD1. The origin of this receptor is a man between 65 and 85 years old with acute or convalescent COVID-19. Sample: peripheral blood. The sequence in DNA is TGTGCCAGCTACCAGCCCCGGGACAGGGCTTACCATGAGCAGTTCTTC. The encoded protein is CASYQPRDRAYHEQFF. With all but the CDR3 taken from the reference TRBV2 and TRBJ2-1 genes, the full variable domain is: EPEVTQTPSHQVTQMGQEVILRCVPISNHLYFYWYRQILGQKVEFLVSFYNNEISEKSEIFDDQFSVERPDGSNFTLKIRSTKLEDSAMYFCASYQPRDRAYHEQFFGPGTRLTVL.